This T cell receptor beta chain was retrieved from a study of blood T cell repertoires in COVID-19. The overall study: COVID-19 samples, acute and convalescent, were from the United States, Italy and Spain. T cells, B-cell-depleted T cells, or PBMCs provided the cDNA or gDNA that served as material.

TCRdb's table, derived via immunoSEQ multiplex PCR, lists solely in-frame clones and lacks some. The sample yields over 120,000 clones, roughly 80% seen once. The V gene lost 4 bases and the J gene lost 0 bases, with 4 bases spanning the gap. CDR1 and CDR2 from the germline V gene are MNHEY and SVGAGI. This CDR3 region has 14 residues. The chain carries TRBV6-5 and TRBJ2-6; D remains unclear. The receptor's source is a woman aged 50 to 65 with active or convalescent COVID-19. The sequenced material came from peripheral blood. CDR3 in DNA: TGTGCCAGCAGTTCGGGCTCTGGGGCCAACGTCCTGACTTTC. Amino acids: CASSSGSGANVLTF.